These T cell receptor beta chains were read from a single sample in a study of blood T cell repertoires in COVID-19. The table came from immunoSEQ multiplex PCR; TCRdb's copy has only in-frame clones and leaves some out. Altogether about 95,000 clones are present, 89% being singletons, with the ten largest covering roughly 2.5%. Sequencing was carried out using peripheral blood. The receptors were gathered from a man aged 45-60 years with COVID-19, enrolled during active disease. CDR3s include the opening cysteine and the closing phenylalanine or tryptophan. The D gene is left open where the match is weak. Clone size is given for some rows only: seen once, a few or many times, or a class if the clone is expanded.

j_gene | v_gene | abundance | d_gene | CDR3aa | CDR3nt
TRBJ2-7 | TRBV20-1 | - | - | CSASPPGAFYEQYF | TGCAGTGCTAGTCCCCCAGGGGCGTTCTACGAGCAGTACTTC
TRBJ1-5 | TRBV2 | - | - | CASREGTVYNQPQHF | TGTGCCAGCAGGGAGGGGACCGTATACAATCAGCCCCAGCATTTT
TRBJ1-6 | TRBV5-1 | - | - | CASSTGGTLSPLHF | TGCGCCAGCAGCACCGGGGGGACCCTTTCACCCCTCCACTTT
TRBJ1-2 | TRBV10-1 | few | TRBD1 | CASSESRGQGGPFTDSNYGYTF | TGCGCCAGCAGTGAGTCCCGAGGACAGGGAGGGCCCTTCACGGATTCTAACTATGGCTACACCTTC
TRBJ2-3 | TRBV7-9 | - | TRBD2 | CASTSSGTSTDTQYF | TGTGCCAGCACCTCTAGCGGTACTAGCACAGATACGCAGTATTTT
TRBJ1-6 | TRBV3-1/TRBV3-2 | - | - | CASSLTVSSYNSPLHF | TGTGCCAGCAGCCTGACAGTTAGCTCCTATAATTCACCCCTCCACTTT
TRBJ2-3 | TRBV19 | - | TRBD1 | CASSRGRGDTQYF | TGTGCCAGTTCCAGGGGGCGAGGAGATACGCAGTATTTT
TRBJ2-1 | TRBV16 | - | TRBD2 | CASSQASGAYNEQFF | TGTGCCAGCAGCCAGGCTAGCGGGGCCTACAATGAGCAGTTCTTC
TRBJ1-2 | TRBV7-8 | - | - | CASSLRAGLYYGYTF | TGTGCCAGCAGCTTACGAGCAGGGCTTTACTATGGCTACACCTTC
TRBJ2-7 | TRBV7-2 | many | TRBD1 | CASRTGDSFPYEQYF | TGTGCCAGCAGAACCGGGGACAGTTTTCCCTACGAGCAGTACTTC
TRBJ2-1 | TRBV3-1/TRBV3-2 | - | - | CASSQGGRENEQFF | TGTGCCAGCAGCCAAGGGGGCAGGGAAAATGAGCAGTTCTTC
TRBJ1-1 | TRBV6-4 | - | TRBD1 | CASRMTGDTEAFF | TGTGCCAGCAGGATGACAGGGGATACTGAAGCTTTCTTT
TRBJ2-3 | TRBV5-1 | - | - | CASSLASGAPDTQYF | TGCGCCAGCAGCTTGGCGAGCGGCGCCCCAGATACGCAGTATTTT
TRBJ1-5 | TRBV7-8 | - | - | CASNPGDYSNQPQHF | TGTGCCAGCAACCCAGGGGATTACAGCAATCAGCCCCAGCATTTT
TRBJ1-1 | TRBV7-6 | - | TRBD1 | CASSSRDRVGTEAFF | TGTGCCAGCAGCTCACGGGACAGGGTGGGCACTGAAGCTTTCTTT
TRBJ1-2 | TRBV30 | - | - | CAWSVERNYGYTF | TGTGCCTGGAGTGTTGAGAGAAACTATGGCTACACCTTC
TRBJ2-2 | TRBV9 | - | TRBD2 | CASSPQVAASGGGGELFF | TGTGCCAGCAGCCCCCAGGTCGCGGCTAGCGGGGGTGGCGGGGAGCTGTTTTTT
TRBJ1-1 | TRBV19 | - | - | CASSNLGPMNTEAFF | TGTGCCAGTAGTAACCTAGGTCCCATGAACACTGAAGCTTTCTTT
TRBJ1-5 | TRBV29-1 | - | TRBD1 | CSARQGLGPQHF | TGCAGCGCCCGACAGGGACTTGGGCCCCAGCATTTT
TRBJ2-1 | TRBV7-3 | - | - | CASSLRQDHEQFF | TGTGCCAGCAGCCTAAGACAGGACCATGAGCAGTTCTTC
TRBJ2-7 | TRBV20-1 | - | - | CSASDSATSTIYEQYF | TGCAGTGCTAGTGACAGTGCCACTAGCACAATCTACGAGCAGTACTTC
TRBJ2-2 | TRBV12-5 | - | - | CASGLKPTTEPTSNTGELFF | TGTGCTAGTGGTTTGAAACCGACGACGGAGCCGACGAGTAACACCGGGGAGCTGTTTTTT
TRBJ1-4 | TRBV5-1 | - | TRBD1 | CASSLAGGPEKLFF | TGCGCCAGCAGCTTGGCAGGGGGGCCCGAAAAACTGTTTTTT
TRBJ2-1 | TRBV5-1 | - | TRBD1 | CASSDTGVEQFF | TGCGCCAGCAGCGATACAGGGGTGGAGCAGTTCTTC
TRBJ1-1 | TRBV7-2 | - | - | CASSAQGISTEAFF | TGTGCCAGCAGCGCCCAGGGTATCAGCACTGAAGCTTTCTTT
TRBJ2-7 | TRBV30 | - | - | CAWRGAFYEQYF | TGTGCCTGGAGAGGAGCTTTCTACGAGCAGTACTTC
TRBJ2-3 | TRBV7-2 | - | - | CASSRQVDTQYF | TGTGCCAGCAGTAGACAGGTCGATACGCAGTATTTT
TRBJ2-2 | TRBV5-1 | - | - | CASSSRVRGGELFF | TGCGCCAGCAGCTCCAGGGTAAGGGGCGGGGAGCTGTTTTTT
TRBJ2-3 | TRBV5-1 | once | - | CASSSLNTGRGDTQYF | TGCGCCAGCAGCTCCCTTAATACGGGGCGGGGAGATACGCAGTATTTT
TRBJ1-2 | TRBV6-6 | - | - | CASSYREATASYGYTF | TGTGCCAGCAGTTACCGTGAGGCGACAGCTTCCTATGGCTACACCTTC
TRBJ1-6 | TRBV15 | - | - | CATSRDQAGNSPLHF | TGTGCCACCAGCAGAGATCAGGCGGGGAATTCACCCCTCCACTTT
TRBJ2-7 | TRBV3-1/TRBV3-2 | - | TRBD2 | CASSPDPRGGPYEQYF | TGTGCCAGCAGCCCTGACCCCCGGGGGGGACCCTACGAGCAGTACTTC
TRBJ2-1 | TRBV24-1 | - | - | CATSDSFLASNNEQFF | TGTGCCACCAGTGACTCATTCCTAGCGTCGAACAATGAGCAGTTCTTC
TRBJ2-7 | TRBV7-2 | - | - | CASSLVQGSYEQYF | TGTGCCAGCAGCTTAGTACAGGGTAGCTACGAGCAGTACTTC
TRBJ1-4 | TRBV5-1 | - | - | CASSSRATNEKLFF | TGCGCCAGCAGCTCCAGGGCGACTAATGAAAAACTGTTTTTT
TRBJ2-1 | TRBV19 | - | - | CASSISGGRYNEQFF | TGTGCCAGTAGTATATCGGGGGGCCGATACAATGAGCAGTTCTTC
TRBJ1-1 | TRBV4-3 | - | TRBD1 | CASSGDRGNTEAFF | TGCGCCAGCAGCGGGGACAGGGGGAACACTGAAGCTTTCTTT
TRBJ1-5 | TRBV21-1 | once | - | CASSKALGNQPQHF | TGTGCCAGCAGCAAAGCGCTAGGAAATCAGCCCCAGCATTTT
TRBJ1-5 | TRBV19 | once | TRBD1 | CASSIAWGQGSGQPQHF | TGTGCCAGTAGTATAGCATGGGGACAGGGGTCAGGGCAGCCCCAGCATTTT
TRBJ1-4 | TRBV7-2 | - | TRBD1 | CASSLDPGQGRKLFF | TGTGCCAGCAGCTTAGACCCAGGACAGGGCCGAAAACTGTTTTTT
TRBJ1-4 | TRBV5-1 | - | - | CASSPGGVNEKLFF | TGCGCCAGCAGCCCTGGAGGGGTTAATGAAAAACTGTTTTTT
TRBJ1-2 | TRBV7-8 | once | TRBD1 | CASSDPRDRGGYTF | TGTGCCAGCAGCGATCCCCGAGACAGGGGTGGCTACACCTTC
TRBJ1-5 | TRBV9 | - | - | CASSVDGAGQPQHF | TGTGCCAGCAGCGTAGATGGGGCCGGCCAGCCCCAGCATTTT
TRBJ2-7 | TRBV5-1 | - | - | CASSSAYEQYF | TGCGCCAGCAGCTCCGCCTACGAGCAGTACTTC
TRBJ1-2 | TRBV5-1 | - | - | CASSLTGKLYGYTF | TGCGCCAGCAGCTTGACAGGGAAACTCTATGGCTACACCTTC
TRBJ1-1 | TRBV5-1 | - | - | CASSLVGGAEAFF | TGCGCCAGCAGCTTGGTAGGGGGAGCTGAAGCTTTCTTT
TRBJ1-2 | TRBV2 | few | - | CASRDWGPGYGYTF | TGTGCCAGCAGGGACTGGGGGCCCGGCTATGGCTACACCTTC
TRBJ1-3 | TRBV15 | - | - | CATSRQVARGNTIYF | TGTGCCACCAGCAGACAAGTAGCCCGTGGAAACACCATATATTTT
TRBJ1-6 | TRBV5-5 | - | TRBD1 | CASSKNRDRASSLHF | TGTGCCAGCAGCAAAAACCGGGACAGGGCGTCCTCCCTCCACTTT
TRBJ2-3 | TRBV6-2/TRBV6-3 | - | TRBD2 | CASSSGTTDTDTQYF | TGTGCCAGCAGCTCCGGGACTACCGACACAGATACGCAGTATTTT
TRBJ2-7 | TRBV15 | - | TRBD1 | CATSKTPGQGYYEQYF | TGTGCCACCAGCAAAACCCCGGGACAGGGGTACTACGAGCAGTACTTC
TRBJ1-2 | TRBV19 | - | TRBD1 | CASRGRGQENYGYTF | TGTGCCAGTAGAGGAAGGGGGCAAGAAAACTATGGCTACACCTTC
TRBJ1-4 | TRBV24-1 | - | TRBD1 | CATSDGQGDNEKLFF | TGTGCCACCAGTGATGGACAGGGGGATAATGAAAAACTGTTTTTT